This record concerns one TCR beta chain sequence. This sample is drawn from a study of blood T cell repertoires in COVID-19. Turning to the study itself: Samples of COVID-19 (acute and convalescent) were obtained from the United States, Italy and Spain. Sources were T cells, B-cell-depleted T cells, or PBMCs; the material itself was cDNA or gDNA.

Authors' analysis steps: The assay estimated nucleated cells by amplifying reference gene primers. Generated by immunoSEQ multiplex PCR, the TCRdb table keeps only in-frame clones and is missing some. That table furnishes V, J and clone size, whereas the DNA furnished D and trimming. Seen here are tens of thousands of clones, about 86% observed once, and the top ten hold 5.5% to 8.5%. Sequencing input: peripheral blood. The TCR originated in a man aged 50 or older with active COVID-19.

CDR3 sequence: CASSLLSHLYEQYF. CDR3 coding DNA: TGCGCCAGCAGCTTGTTAAGCCACCTCTACGAGCAGTACTTC. The chain uses TRBV5-1 and TRBJ2-7; D remains ambiguous. This CDR3 is built from 14 residues. The ends were cut back, 1 base at V and 3 bases at J, with 11 bases in the middle. Germline CDR1 reads SGHRS; CDR2 reads YFSETQ.